Sequencing of this T cell receptor (beta chain) was carried out in a study of metastatic and nonmetastatic thyroid tumors. In the study overall: Repertoire comparisons spanned blood and tumor or nodule tissue from malignant and benign thyroid patients.

In the original workflow: Using the CDR3 differences seen across clinicopathological groups, the authors built a distant-metastasis classifier for papillary thyroid cancer, which was meant to discriminate distant-metastatic patients. TCRdb re-clonotyped the PCR reads via MiXCR. TCRdb's processing, not the study's, gives the V and J calls here. Of 60,000 to 75,000 clones listed, about 4% were seen once; the top ten hold around 22%. General study points: Across blood and tumor, TCR beta diversity in malignant thyroid tumors was reportedly significantly higher than in benign nodules.

Treatment of any kind had been given to no patient before thyroid surgery. This clone turned up a few times. Its specificity is unknown. A much larger clone lies a single base off, so this may be a read error. The clonotype comes from a female donor with papillary thyroid cancer or a benign thyroid nodule (not recorded which). Some clones in this sample may be carry-over from other donors' samples. Sequencing was performed on blood.

The CDR3, as DNA: TGTGCCAGCAGCATATATTCCCTCGGACAGCGGAATGAAAAACTGTTTTTT. It translates to CASSIYSLGQRNEKLFF. V is TRBV6-2 or TRBV6-3 and J is TRBJ1-4; D is perhaps TRBD1 (6 bases). The CDR3 runs to 17 residues. Germline V gene data show CDR1 as MNHEY and CDR2 as SVGEGT. The germline V and J ends were trimmed by 6 bases and 5 bases, with 22 bases remaining between them.